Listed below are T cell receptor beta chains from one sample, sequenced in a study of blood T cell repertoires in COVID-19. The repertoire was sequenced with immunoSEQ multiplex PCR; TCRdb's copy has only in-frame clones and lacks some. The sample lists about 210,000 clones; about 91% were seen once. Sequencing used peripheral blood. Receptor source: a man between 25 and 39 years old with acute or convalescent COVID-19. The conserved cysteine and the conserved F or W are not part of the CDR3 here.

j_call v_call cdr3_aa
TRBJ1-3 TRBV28 ASSSGERTIY
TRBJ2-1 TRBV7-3 ASSLDRVNEQF
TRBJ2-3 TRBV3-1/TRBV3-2 ASSQVGIGGSRDTQY
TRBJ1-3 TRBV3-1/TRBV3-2 ASSRQVSGNTIY
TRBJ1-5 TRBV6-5 ASRPTGGSNQPQH
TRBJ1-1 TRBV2 ASRREGGNTEAF
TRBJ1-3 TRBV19 ASTVSSGNTIY
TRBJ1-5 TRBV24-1 ATSDRGGYNQPQH
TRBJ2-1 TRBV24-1 ATSDGWDRGSSYNEQF
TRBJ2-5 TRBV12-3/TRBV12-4 ASSSGGPRTQY
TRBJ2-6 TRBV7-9 ASSPGQWAGANVLT
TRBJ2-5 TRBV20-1 SASKDTVRETQY
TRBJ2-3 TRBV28 ASSRPGTGTDTQY
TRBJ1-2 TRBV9 ASSRTGGGGYT
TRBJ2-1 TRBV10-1 ASSEGGSSYNEQF